What follows are 12 T cell receptor beta chains derived from one specimen sequenced in a study of Graves' ophthalmopathy and Graves' hyperthyroidism. RNA transcripts were the template, and TCR beta CDR3 regions were amplified from them. Second-round multiplex PCR followed a first-round RT-PCR using HTBI primers. TCRdb re-derived calls from the multiplex PCR reads in MiXCR, one entry per CDR3 protein. The sample gives some 47,000 distinct CDR3 sequences, around 45% of which show up once; under 30% is in the top ten. The sequencing sample was made of peripheral blood. These receptors were collected from an adult man with Graves' ophthalmopathy.

At least ten counts were recorded for this clonotype. Possible read error: a much larger clone is one base away. In this CDR3 the conserved last residue, phenylalanine or tryptophan, is missing, so a read error is likely. This rearrangement joins TRBV19 to TRBJ1-1; no reliable D call. Trimming shortened V by 5 bases and J by 0 bases, and 10 bases separated the two germline ends. Per germline, CDR1 LNHDA and CDR2 SQIVND (reference sequence). The CDR3 length is 14 residues. The CDR3: CASSSVDLNTEAFS. The CDR3 DNA sequence: TGTGCCAGTAGTTCCGTAGACTTGAACACTGAAGCTTTCTCT.

This clonotype occurred many times. This chain joins TRBV4-2 and TRBJ1-1; D is perhaps TRBD1 (6 bases). The V end lost 4 bases, the J end lost 1 base, and 13 bases lay between the germline ends. The germline CDR1 and CDR2 sequences are LGHNA and YNFKEQ. The CDR3 has 15 residues. The CDR3: CASSRHRASNTEAFF. The DNA of the CDR3 is TGTGCCAGCAGCCGCCACAGGGCTTCGAACACTGAAGCTTTCTTT.

The gene calls are TRBV9 and TRBJ1-2; 7 positions match TRBD1. The CDR3 extends over 12 amino acids. Germline V CDR1 and CDR2: SGDLS, YYNGEE. The V gene end was trimmed by 3 bases and the J gene end by 5 bases; junction bases not matched to a gene: 1. CDR3 nucleotides: TGTGCCAGCAGCGGACAGGGTTATGGCTACACCTTC. Translated, it gives CASSGQGYGYTF.

This clonotype was observed many times. The rearrangement links TRBV9 to TRBJ2-3; D is undetermined. This CDR3 spans 16 amino acids. V lost 0 bases and J lost 1, with 12 bases in between. CDR1 is SGDLS, CDR2 YYNGEE, per germline. The CDR3 loop is CASSVEAESGTDTQYF. CDR3 bases: TGTGCCAGCAGCGTAGAAGCCGAGTCCGGCACAGATACGCAGTATTTT.

This clonotype has at least ten counts. The rearrangement joins TRBV19 to TRBJ2-2; the match to TRBD1 covers 7 bases. The CDR3 has 13 amino acids. The J segment lost 0 bases and the V segment lost 10 bases, leaving 2 bases of the junction unmatched. Germline CDR1 and CDR2: LNHDA and SQIVND (reference sequence). CDR3 region: CATGQTNTGELFF. CDR3 bases: TGTGCCACGGGACAGACGAACACCGGGGAGCTGTTTTTT. Looking up the rest from reference TRBV19 and TRBJ2-2 gives the full variable domain: DGGITQSPKYLFRKEGQNVTLSCEQNLNHDAMYWYRQDPGQGLRLIYYSQIVNDFQKGDIAEGYSVSREKKESFPLTVTSAQKNPTAFYLCATGQTNTGELFFGEGSRLTVL.

The DNA of the CDR3 is TGTGCCAGCAGCTTACTACAGGGGGCCTTTGGAAACACCATATATTTT. This codes for CASSLLQGAFGNTIYF. The chain uses TRBV7-2 and TRBJ1-3; TRBD1 aligns across 9 bases. After removal of 2 bases from V and 3 bases from J, the junction contained 5 bases not matched to a gene. The germline V gene has CDR1 SGHTA and CDR2 FQGNSA. The CDR3 covers 16 residues.

This clonotype was detected ten times or more. V is TRBV19 and J is TRBJ2-1, with 8 bases lining up with TRBD2. Germline CDR1 LNHDA, CDR2 SQIVND (reference sequence). This CDR3 comprises 15 residues. Trimming cost V 0 bases and J 5 bases; bases outside gene matches: 3. The CDR3 reads CASSIDGRADNEQFF. The CDR3 bases are TGTGCCAGTAGTATAGACGGGAGGGCCGACAATGAGCAGTTCTTC.

The chain combines TRBV7-6 with TRBJ1-2; 7 positions agree with TRBD1. Germline lookup yields CDR1 SGHVS and CDR2 FNYEAQ. This CDR3 spans 12 amino acids. V was pared by 5 bases and J by 8 bases, with 5 bases of the junction left unmatched. CDR3 sequence: CASSPDRDGYTF. The CDR3, as DNA: TGTGCCAGCAGCCCTGACAGGGACGGCTACACCTTC.

CDR3 in amino acids: CASSWGGASTDTQYF. Here the CDR3 DNA reads TGCGCCAGCAGCTGGGGCGGGGCCAGCACAGATACGCAGTATTTT. V gene TRBV5-1 combines with J gene TRBJ2-3, with D possibly matching TRBD2 (6 bases). CDR3 length: 15 amino acids. Germline loops: CDR1 SGHRS, CDR2 YFSETQ. Trimming cost V 3 bases and J 0 bases, with 11 bases left between them.

V gene TRBV10-3 combines with J gene TRBJ1-2, with D hard to call. V was trimmed by 4 bases and J by 6 bases, leaving 18 bases between them. Germline V gene lookup returns CDR1 ENHRY and CDR2 SYGVKD. This CDR3 contains 15 residues. The CDR3 loop reads CAISGSASTYHGYTF. In DNA form, the CDR3 reads TGTGCCATCAGTGGGTCGGCTAGTACATATCATGGCTACACCTTC.

This clonotype was recorded once. The chain employs TRBV15 and TRBJ2-7; TRBD1 agrees at 11 bases. This CDR3 region has 15 residues. Trimming cost V 1 base and J 7 bases; bases outside gene matches: 6. CDR1 is LNHNV and CDR2 is YYDKDF in the germline V gene (reference sequence). CDR3 protein: CATSRGGQGAREQYF. CDR3 DNA: TGTGCCACCAGCAGAGGTGGACAGGGGGCTAGGGAGCAGTACTTC.

This clonotype has ten or more counts. This chain connects TRBV5-4 to TRBJ2-2; TRBD1 agrees at 10 bases. This CDR3 has 17 amino acids. Per germline, CDR1 SGHNT and CDR2 YYREEE (reference sequence). The junction had 7 bases not matched to a gene; V was cut back by 5 bases and J by 0 bases. CDR3 nucleotide sequence: TGTGCCAGCAGACCCGGGACAGGGGCCACGAACACCGGGGAGCTGTTTTTT. It is translated as CASRPGTGATNTGELFF.